The clone carrying this T cell receptor beta chain appeared a few times. Antigen specificity is unknown. The data derive from a study of circulating CD8 cells and anti-PD-1 response in melanoma. Study details: Of about 13 patients, seven got anti-PD-1 first and six had prior therapy.

The V end lost 7 bases, the J end lost 7 bases, and 11 bases lay between the germline ends. CDR1 and CDR2 (germline): LNHDA, SQIVND (reference sequence). This CDR3 spans 12 amino acids. Study results and caveats: TIGIT repertoires were least diverse, DNEG repertoires most diverse.

Four subsets defined by PD-1 and/or TIGIT were sorted from live CD3+CD8+TCRalphabeta+ cells. Each library started from roughly 15 ng of total RNA using the QIAseq Immune Repertoire TCR panel. TCRdb ran MiXCR on the reads and lists one entry per CDR3 protein. The top ten clones hold approximately 30% of a sample with fewer than 900 distinct CDR3 sequences, around 8.1% of them seen once. This sample comprised CD8+ T cells from PBMCs, obtained at baseline or after one month of anti-PD-1 therapy (not recorded which). This chain links TRBV19 with TRBJ2-1, with D perhaps matching TRBD1 (6 bases). The TCR originated in a human donor with melanoma. CDR3 in DNA: TGTGCCAGTACCAAAACAGGGAATGAGCAGTTCTTC. Translated: CASTKTGNEQFF.